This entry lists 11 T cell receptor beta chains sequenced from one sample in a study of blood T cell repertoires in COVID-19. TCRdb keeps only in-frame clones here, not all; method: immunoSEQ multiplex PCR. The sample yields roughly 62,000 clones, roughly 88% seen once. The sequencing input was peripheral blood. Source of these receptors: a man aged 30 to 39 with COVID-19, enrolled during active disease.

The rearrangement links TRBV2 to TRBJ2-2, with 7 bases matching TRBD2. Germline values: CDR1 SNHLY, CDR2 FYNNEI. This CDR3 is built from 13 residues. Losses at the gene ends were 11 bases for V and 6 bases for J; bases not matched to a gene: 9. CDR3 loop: CASREALAGELFF. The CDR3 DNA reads TGTGCCTCACGGGAGGCATTAGCCGGGGAGCTGTTTTTT.

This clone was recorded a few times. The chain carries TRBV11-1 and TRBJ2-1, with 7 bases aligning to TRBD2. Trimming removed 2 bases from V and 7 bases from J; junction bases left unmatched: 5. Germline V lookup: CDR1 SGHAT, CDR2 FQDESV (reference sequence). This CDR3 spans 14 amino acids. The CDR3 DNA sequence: TGTGCCAGCAGCTTATCCCGACTAGCTAATGAGCAGTTCTTC. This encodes CASSLSRLANEQFF.

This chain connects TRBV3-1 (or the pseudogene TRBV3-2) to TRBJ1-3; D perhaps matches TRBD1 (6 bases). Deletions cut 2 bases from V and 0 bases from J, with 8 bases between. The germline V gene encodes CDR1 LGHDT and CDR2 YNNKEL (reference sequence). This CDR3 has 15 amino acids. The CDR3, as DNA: TGTGCCAGCAGCCAAACAGGGAGCTCTGGAAACACCATATATTTT. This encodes CASSQTGSSGNTIYF.

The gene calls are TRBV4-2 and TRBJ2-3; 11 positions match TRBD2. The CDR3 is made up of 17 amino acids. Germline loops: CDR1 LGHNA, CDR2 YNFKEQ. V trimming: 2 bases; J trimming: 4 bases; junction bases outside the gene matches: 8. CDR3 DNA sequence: TGTGCCAGCAGCCAAATTAGTAGCGGGAGGGCCCCAGATACGCAGTATTTT. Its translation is CASSQISSGRAPDTQYF.

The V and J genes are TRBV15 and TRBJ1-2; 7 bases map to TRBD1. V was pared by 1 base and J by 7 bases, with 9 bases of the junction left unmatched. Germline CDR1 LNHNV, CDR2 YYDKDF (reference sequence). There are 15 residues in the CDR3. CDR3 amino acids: CATSRGDREIGGYTF. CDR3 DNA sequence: TGTGCCACCAGCAGAGGCGACAGGGAGATTGGTGGCTACACCTTC.

This CDR3 reads CASSLTSGEDNEQFF. CDR3 in DNA: TGTGCCAGCAGCTTGACGTCGGGAGAGGACAATGAGCAGTTCTTC. V usage is TRBV5-6 and J usage is TRBJ2-1; tentatively, D is TRBD2 (6 bases). This CDR3 has 15 amino acids. The V gene's germline CDR1 is SGHDT and CDR2 YYEEEE. Trimming took off 1 base at V and 5 bases at J, with 13 bases between the two ends.

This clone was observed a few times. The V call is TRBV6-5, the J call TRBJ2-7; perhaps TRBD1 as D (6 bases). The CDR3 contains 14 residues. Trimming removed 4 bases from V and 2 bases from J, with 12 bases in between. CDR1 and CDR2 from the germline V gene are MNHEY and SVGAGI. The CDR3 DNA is TGTGCCAGCAGTTTCCTAACAGGGACCTACGAGCAGTACTTC. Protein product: CASSFLTGTYEQYF.

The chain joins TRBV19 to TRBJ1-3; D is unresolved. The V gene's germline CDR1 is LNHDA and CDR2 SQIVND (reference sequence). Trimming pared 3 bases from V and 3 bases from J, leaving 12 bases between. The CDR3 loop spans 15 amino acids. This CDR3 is CASSITSAYGNTIYF. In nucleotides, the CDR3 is TGTGCCAGTAGTATCACATCCGCATATGGAAACACCATATATTTT.

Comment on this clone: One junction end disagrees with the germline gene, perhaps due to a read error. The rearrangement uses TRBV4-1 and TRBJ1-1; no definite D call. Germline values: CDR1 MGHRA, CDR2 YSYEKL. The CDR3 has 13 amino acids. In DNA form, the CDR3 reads TGCGCCAGCAGACAAGATCGGGTTGGGGAAGCTTTCTTT. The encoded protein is CASRQDRVGEAFF.

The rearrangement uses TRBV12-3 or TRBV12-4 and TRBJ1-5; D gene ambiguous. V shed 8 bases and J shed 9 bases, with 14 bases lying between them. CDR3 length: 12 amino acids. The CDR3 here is CASCTQAAPQHF. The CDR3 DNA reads TGTGCCAGCTGTACCCAAGCCGCGCCCCAGCATTTT.

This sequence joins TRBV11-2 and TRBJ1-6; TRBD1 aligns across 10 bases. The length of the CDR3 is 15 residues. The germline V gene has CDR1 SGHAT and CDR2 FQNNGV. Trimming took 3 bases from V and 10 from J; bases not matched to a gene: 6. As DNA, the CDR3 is TGTGCCAGCAGCTTTGGACAGGACAGGGGGTCACCCCTCCACTTT. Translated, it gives CASSFGQDRGSPLHF.